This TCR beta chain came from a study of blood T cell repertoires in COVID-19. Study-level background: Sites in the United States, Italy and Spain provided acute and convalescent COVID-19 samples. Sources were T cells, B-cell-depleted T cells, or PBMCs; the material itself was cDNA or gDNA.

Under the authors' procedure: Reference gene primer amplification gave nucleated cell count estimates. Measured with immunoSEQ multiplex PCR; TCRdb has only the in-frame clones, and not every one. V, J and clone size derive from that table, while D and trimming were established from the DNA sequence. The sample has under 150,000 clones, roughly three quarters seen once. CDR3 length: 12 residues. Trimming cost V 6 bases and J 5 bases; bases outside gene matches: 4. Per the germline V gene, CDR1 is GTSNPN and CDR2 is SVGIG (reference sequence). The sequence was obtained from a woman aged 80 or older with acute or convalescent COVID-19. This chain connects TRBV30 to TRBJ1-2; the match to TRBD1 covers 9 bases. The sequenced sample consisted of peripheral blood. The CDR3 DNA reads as TGTGCCTGTGGACAGGGGAGATATGGCTACACCTTC. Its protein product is CACGQGRYGYTF.